The clone carrying this TCR beta chain has only a few counts. The antigen remains unidentified. The CDR3 has 14 amino acids. The germline V and J ends were trimmed by 1 base and 1 base, with 8 bases remaining between them. In germline, CDR1 is DFQATT, CDR2 SNEGSKA (reference sequence). With a J-beta primer mix and a sample-barcoded 5' primer, a second PCR ran 7 to 11 cycles. Per sample, CDR3-containing paired-end reads numbered at least 2.5 million. In TCRdb, the 5' RACE reads were re-called with MiXCR into one record per CDR3 protein. The sample carries hundreds of thousands of distinct CDR3 sequences, around 30% recorded once. This entry is derived from a study of blood T cells in healthy people across ages. General study points: Long-lived donors carried more naive CD4+ cells and greater diversity than aged donors.

Sequencing used blood. V and J are TRBV20-1 and TRBJ1-3, with D maybe TRBD1 (5 bases). This sequence originates from a woman aged 80 or older in good health. This chain's CDR3 is CSARAWGSGNTIYF. DNA for the CDR3: TGCAGTGCTAGAGCATGGGGGTCTGGAAACACCATATATTTT.